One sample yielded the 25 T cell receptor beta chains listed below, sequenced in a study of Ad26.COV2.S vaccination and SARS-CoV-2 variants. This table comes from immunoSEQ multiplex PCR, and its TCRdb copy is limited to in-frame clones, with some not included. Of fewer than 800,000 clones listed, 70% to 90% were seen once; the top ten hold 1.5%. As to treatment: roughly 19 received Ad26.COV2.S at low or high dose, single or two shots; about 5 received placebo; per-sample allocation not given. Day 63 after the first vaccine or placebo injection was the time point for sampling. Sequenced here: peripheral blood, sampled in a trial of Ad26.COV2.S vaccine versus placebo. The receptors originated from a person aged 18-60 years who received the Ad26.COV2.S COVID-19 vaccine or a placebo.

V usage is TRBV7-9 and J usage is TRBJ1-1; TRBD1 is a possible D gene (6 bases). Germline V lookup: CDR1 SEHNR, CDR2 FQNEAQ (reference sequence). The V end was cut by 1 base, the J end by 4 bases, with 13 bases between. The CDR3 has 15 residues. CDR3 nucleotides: TGTGCCAGCAGCTTAGGCTACAGGGAGGGCACTGAAGCTTTCTTT. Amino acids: CASSLGYREGTEAFF. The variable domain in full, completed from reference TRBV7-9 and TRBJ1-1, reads DTGVSQNPRHKITKRGQNVTFRCDPISEHNRLYWYRQTLGQGPEFLTYFQNEAQLEKSRLLSDRFSAERPKGSFSTLEIQRTEQGDSAMYLCASSLGYREGTEAFFGQGTRLTVV.

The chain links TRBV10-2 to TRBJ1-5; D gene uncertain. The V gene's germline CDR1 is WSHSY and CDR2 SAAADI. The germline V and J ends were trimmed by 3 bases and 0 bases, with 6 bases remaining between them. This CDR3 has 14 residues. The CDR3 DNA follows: TGCGCCAGCAGTGAACGGAGTAGCAATCAGCCCCAGCATTTT. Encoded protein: CASSERSSNQPQHF.

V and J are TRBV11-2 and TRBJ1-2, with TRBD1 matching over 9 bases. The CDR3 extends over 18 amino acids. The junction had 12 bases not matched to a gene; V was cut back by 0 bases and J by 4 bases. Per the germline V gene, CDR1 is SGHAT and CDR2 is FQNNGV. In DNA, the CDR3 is TGTGCCAGCAGCTTAGACGCCGGACAGGGGTCAGGGACCTATGGCTACACCTTC. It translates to CASSLDAGQGSGTYGYTF.

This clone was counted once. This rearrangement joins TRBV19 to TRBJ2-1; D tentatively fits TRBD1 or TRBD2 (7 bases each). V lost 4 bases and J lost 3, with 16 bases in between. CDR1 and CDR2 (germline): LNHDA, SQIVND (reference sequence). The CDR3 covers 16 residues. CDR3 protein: CASSTSQGGVYNEQFF. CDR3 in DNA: TGTGCCAGTAGTACCTCCCAGGGGGGGGTCTACAATGAGCAGTTCTTC. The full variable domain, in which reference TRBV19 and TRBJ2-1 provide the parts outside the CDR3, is DGGITQSPKYLFRKEGQNVTLSCEQNLNHDAMYWYRQDPGQGLRLIYYSQIVNDFQKGDIAEGYSVSREKKESFPLTVTSAQKNPTAFYLCASSTSQGGVYNEQFFGPGTRLTVL.

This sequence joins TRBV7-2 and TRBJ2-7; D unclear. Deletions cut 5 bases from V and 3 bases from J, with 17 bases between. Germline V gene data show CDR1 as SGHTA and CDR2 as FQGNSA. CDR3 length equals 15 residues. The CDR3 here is CASSPNWRAIYEQYF. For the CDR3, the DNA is TGTGCCAGCAGCCCAAACTGGAGAGCCATCTACGAGCAGTACTTC.

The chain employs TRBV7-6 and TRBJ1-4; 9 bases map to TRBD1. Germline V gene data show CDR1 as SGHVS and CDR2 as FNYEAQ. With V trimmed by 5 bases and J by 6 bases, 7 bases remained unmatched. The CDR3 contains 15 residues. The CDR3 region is CASSAGTGSYEKLFF. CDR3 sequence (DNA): TGTGCCAGCAGCGCGGGGACAGGGAGTTATGAAAAACTGTTTTTT.

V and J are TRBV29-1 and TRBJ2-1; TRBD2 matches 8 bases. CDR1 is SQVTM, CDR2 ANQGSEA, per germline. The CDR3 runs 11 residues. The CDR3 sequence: CAELAANEQFF. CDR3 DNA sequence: TGCGCGGAACTAGCGGCCAATGAGCAGTTCTTC.

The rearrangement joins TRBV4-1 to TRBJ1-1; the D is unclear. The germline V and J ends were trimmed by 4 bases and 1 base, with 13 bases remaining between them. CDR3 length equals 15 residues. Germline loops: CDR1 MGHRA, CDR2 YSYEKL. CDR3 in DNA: TGCGCCAGCAGCCCCGGGAAGGGATCGAACACTGAAGCTTTCTTT. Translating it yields CASSPGKGSNTEAFF.

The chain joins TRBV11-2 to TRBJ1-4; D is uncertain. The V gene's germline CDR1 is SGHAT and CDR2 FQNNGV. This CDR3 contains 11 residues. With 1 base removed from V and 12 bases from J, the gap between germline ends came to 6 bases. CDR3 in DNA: TGTGCCAGCAGCTTAGCACGGGAACTGTTTTTT. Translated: CASSLARELFF.

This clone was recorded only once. Written as DNA, the CDR3 is TGTGCCACCAGGGACGGGCGCTCGACGGCGAGCACCGGGGAGCTGTTTTTT. This codes for CATRDGRSTASTGELFF. The chain employs TRBV7-9 and TRBJ2-2, with D perhaps matching TRBD1 or TRBD2 (5 bases each). Germline loops: CDR1 SEHNR, CDR2 FQNEAQ (reference sequence). V dropped 10 bases and J dropped 4 bases, with 25 bases sitting between them. This CDR3 has 17 amino acids.

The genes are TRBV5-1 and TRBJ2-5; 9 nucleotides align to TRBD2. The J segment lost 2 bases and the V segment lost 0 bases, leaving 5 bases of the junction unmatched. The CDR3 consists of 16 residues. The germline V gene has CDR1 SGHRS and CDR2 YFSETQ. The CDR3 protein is CASSLDSGGTQETQYF. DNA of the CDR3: TGCGCCAGCAGCTTGGACAGCGGGGGGACTCAAGAGACCCAGTACTTC.

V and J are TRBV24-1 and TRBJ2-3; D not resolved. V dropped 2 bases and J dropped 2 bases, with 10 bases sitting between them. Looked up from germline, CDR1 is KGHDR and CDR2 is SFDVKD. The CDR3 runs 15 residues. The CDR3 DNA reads TGTGCCACCAGTGATTCCCGGCTGATCACAGATACGCAGTATTTT. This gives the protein CATSDSRLITDTQYF.

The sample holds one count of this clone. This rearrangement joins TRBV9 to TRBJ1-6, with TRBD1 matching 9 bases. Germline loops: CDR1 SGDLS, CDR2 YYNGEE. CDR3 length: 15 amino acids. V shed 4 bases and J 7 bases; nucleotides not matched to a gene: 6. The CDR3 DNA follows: TGTGCCAGCAGCCCTGGGGACAGGGAGAATTCACCCCTCCACTTT. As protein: CASSPGDRENSPLHF.

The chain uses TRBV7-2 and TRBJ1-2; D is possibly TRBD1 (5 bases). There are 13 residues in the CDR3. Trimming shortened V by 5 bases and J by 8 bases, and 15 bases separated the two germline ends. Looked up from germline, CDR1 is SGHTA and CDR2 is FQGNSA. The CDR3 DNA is TGTGCCAGCAGCGCCTGGCAGGGCCAGGGCTACACCTTC. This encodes CASSAWQGQGYTF.

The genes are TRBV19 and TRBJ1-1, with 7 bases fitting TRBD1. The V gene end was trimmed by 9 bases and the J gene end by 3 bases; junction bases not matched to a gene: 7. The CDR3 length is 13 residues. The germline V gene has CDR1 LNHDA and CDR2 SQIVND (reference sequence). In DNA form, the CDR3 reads TGTGCCAGCACCAGGGGGAGGGACACTGAAGCTTTCTTT. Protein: CASTRGRDTEAFF.

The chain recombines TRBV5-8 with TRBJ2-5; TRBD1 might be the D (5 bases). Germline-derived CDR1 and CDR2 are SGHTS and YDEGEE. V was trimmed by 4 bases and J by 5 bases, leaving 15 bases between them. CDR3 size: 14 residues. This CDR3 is CASSQRTMMETQYF. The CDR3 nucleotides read TGTGCCAGCAGCCAGAGGACAATGATGGAGACCCAGTACTTC.

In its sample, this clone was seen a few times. CDR3 DNA: TGTGCCACCACAGGGGGGAATCAGCCCCAGCATTTT. It yields the protein CATTGGNQPQHF. The genes are TRBV6-6 and TRBJ1-5; TRBD1 matches at 8 bases. The CDR3 contains 12 residues. The ends lost 10 bases at V and 4 bases at J; junction bases unmatched: 3. Germline CDR1 is MNHNY and CDR2 is SVGAGI (reference sequence).

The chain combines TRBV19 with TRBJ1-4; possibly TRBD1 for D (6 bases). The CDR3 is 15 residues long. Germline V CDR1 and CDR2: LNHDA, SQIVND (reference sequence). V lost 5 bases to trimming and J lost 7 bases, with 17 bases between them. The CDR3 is CASSDDRMVGEKLFF. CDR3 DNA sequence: TGTGCCAGTAGTGACGACAGGATGGTCGGTGAAAAACTGTTTTTT.

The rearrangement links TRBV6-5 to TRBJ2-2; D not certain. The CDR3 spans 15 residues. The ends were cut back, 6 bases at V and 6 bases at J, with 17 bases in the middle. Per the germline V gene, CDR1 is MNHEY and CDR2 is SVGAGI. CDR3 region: CASSLPPASPGELFF. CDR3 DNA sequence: TGTGCCAGCAGCTTGCCCCCAGCTTCCCCCGGGGAGCTGTTTTTT.

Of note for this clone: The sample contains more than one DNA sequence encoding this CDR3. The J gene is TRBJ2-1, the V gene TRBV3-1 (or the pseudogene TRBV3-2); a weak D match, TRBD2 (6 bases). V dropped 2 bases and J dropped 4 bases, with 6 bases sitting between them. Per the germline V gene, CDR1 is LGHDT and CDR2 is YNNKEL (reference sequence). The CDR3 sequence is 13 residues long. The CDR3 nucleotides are TGTGCCAGCAGCCAACGGGGGTACAATGAGCAGTTCTTC. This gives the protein CASSQRGYNEQFF.

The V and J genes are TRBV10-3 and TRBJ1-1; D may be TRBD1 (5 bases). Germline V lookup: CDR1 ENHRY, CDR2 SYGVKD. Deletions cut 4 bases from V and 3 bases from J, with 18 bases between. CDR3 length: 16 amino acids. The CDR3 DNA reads TGTGCCATCAGTGGGAGGGACTCAAAGCCGGACACTGAAGCTTTCTTT. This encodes CAISGRDSKPDTEAFF.

The CDR3 bases are TGTGCCTGGAGTAGGGGGACTAGCGGGACCGTGGAGACCTACGAGCAGTACTTC. It is translated as CAWSRGTSGTVETYEQYF. The V gene is TRBV30, the J gene TRBJ2-7; 13 nucleotides match TRBD2. The CDR3 has 18 residues. CDR1 GTSNPN and CDR2 SVGIG come from the germline V gene (reference sequence). J gave up 2 bases and V 2 bases, and 12 bases lay outside the gene matches.

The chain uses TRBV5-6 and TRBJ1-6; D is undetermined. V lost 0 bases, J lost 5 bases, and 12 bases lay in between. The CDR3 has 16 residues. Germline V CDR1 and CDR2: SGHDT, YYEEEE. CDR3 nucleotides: TGTGCCAGCAGCTTGGGTACTGGAGACAATAATTCACCCCTCCACTTT. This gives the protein CASSLGTGDNNSPLHF.

CDR3 region: CASSQETDTQYF. In nucleotides, the CDR3 is TGTGCCAGCAGCCAAGAAACAGATACGCAGTATTTT. The gene calls are TRBV3-1 (or the pseudogene TRBV3-2) and TRBJ2-3; D is unresolved. The CDR3 totals 12 residues. V lost 0 bases, J lost 3 bases, and 1 base lay in between. CDR1 is LGHDT, CDR2 YNNKEL, per germline (reference sequence).

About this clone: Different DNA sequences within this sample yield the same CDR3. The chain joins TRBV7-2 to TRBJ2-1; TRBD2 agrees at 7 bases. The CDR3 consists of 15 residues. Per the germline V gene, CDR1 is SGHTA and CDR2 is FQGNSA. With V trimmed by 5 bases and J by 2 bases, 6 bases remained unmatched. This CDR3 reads CASSPGRETYNEQFF. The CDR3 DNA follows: TGTGCCAGCAGCCCGGGGCGGGAGACCTACAATGAGCAGTTCTTC.